Shown below are 8 T cell receptor beta chains from a single sample sequenced in a study of CD8+ T cells in alopecia areata. Sequencing templates came from extracted RNA that was reverse transcribed into cDNA. Only in-frame clones appear in the TCRdb table, and some are missing; sequencing was by immunoSEQ multiplex PCR. The sample includes about 200,000 clones, 64% seen only once; the top ten take roughly 4.2%. Treatment indicated: oral pan-JAK inhibitor, 5-10 mg twice daily. The sample in question was CD4+ T cells sorted from blood, obtained at week 4, from a patient treated with tofacitinib. These receptors all stem from a human donor with alopecia areata.

This clone was detected only a few times. The chain carries TRBV27 and TRBJ1-2, with D possibly TRBD1 on 5 matching bases. Germline V gene lookup returns CDR1 MNHEY and CDR2 SMNVEV (reference sequence). CDR3 length: 14 amino acids. Trimming took 8 bases from V and 7 from J, leaving 20 bases between them. As DNA, the CDR3 is TGTGCCAGCTGGGTAGGGGCGGGAACCGGTGGCTACACCTTC. Encoded protein: CASWVGAGTGGYTF.

This clone was observed a handful of times. The chain is built from TRBV30 and TRBJ1-5; D is unresolved. Germline loops: CDR1 GTSNPN, CDR2 SVGIG (reference sequence). Trimming cost V 2 bases and J 4 bases, with 15 bases left between them. There are 15 residues in the CDR3. The CDR3 region has the DNA TGTGCCTGGAGTATGTTCCATATGGATAATCAGCCCCAGCATTTT. Amino acid sequence: CAWSMFHMDNQPQHF.

The chain has TRBV7-9 and TRBJ2-1; D may correspond to TRBD1 or TRBD2 (5 bases each). CDR1 SEHNR and CDR2 FQNEAQ come from the germline V gene (reference sequence). The CDR3 is made up of 15 amino acids. V lost 0 bases and J lost 2, with 8 bases in between. This chain's CDR3 is CASSLAGETYNEQFF. The CDR3, as DNA: TGTGCCAGCAGCTTAGCGGGGGAAACCTACAATGAGCAGTTCTTC.

This clone was counted between two and nine times. The V gene is TRBV5-1, the J gene TRBJ2-1, with 11 positions matching TRBD2. Trimming cost V 4 bases and J 5 bases; bases outside gene matches: 5. CDR1 is SGHRS, CDR2 YFSETQ, per germline. The CDR3 runs to 15 residues. CDR3 amino acids: CASSPTSGVDNEQFF. In DNA form, the CDR3 reads TGCGCCAGCAGCCCGACTAGCGGGGTCGACAATGAGCAGTTCTTC.

This clone came up a few times. The CDR3 bases are TGTGCCAGCAGCCCCTGGACAGGGTATAATTCACCCCTCCACTTT. Translation: CASSPWTGYNSPLHF. The chain couples TRBV6-5 to TRBJ1-6; 8 positions match TRBD1. Germline loops: CDR1 MNHEY, CDR2 SVGAGI. The CDR3 sequence is 15 residues long. The V and J ends lost 6 bases and 4 bases, in that order; junction bases with no gene match: 5.

This clone was seen a handful of times. V usage is TRBV2 and J usage is TRBJ1-5; D is ambiguous. From germline, CDR1 is SNHLY and CDR2 FYNNEI. V lost 10 bases and J 1 base, leaving 11 bases between the germline ends. This CDR3 has 13 residues. CDR3 sequence reads: CATTLESNQPQHF. CDR3 DNA sequence: TGTGCCACCACTCTCGAGAGCAATCAGCCCCAGCATTTT.

This chain links TRBV27 with TRBJ1-5; 11 nucleotides line up with TRBD1. In germline, CDR1 is MNHEY, CDR2 SMNVEV (reference sequence). CDR3 length equals 18 residues. V trimming: 11 bases; J trimming: 0 bases; junction bases outside the gene matches: 15. The CDR3 loop is CAPQWGQGGVHSNQPQHF. For the CDR3, the DNA is TGTGCCCCTCAGTGGGGACAGGGGGGGGTGCATAGCAATCAGCCCCAGCATTTT.

The chain joins TRBV4-1 to TRBJ2-1; 9 bases agree with TRBD2. The germline CDR1 and CDR2 sequences are MGHRA and YSYEKL. Trimming cost V 8 bases and J 6 bases; bases outside gene matches: 11. There are 15 residues in the CDR3. In nucleotides, the CDR3 is TGCGCCAGCGGACAACCGGGACTAGCCGTCAATGAGCAGTTCTTC. Translated, it gives CASGQPGLAVNEQFF.